These 2 T cell receptor beta chains came from one sample sequenced in a study of T cell repertoires in cytomegalovirus infection. What these receptors recognize is not known. TCRdb used MiXCR to reprocess the reads, holding one entry per CDR3 protein. The sample shows roughly 800,000 distinct CDR3 sequences, 29% of them seen only once. The specimen comprised cultured CD8+ T cells from PBMCs, sampled from culture after CMV antigen stimulation. Source of these receptors: a human donor in good health (CMV status not recorded). Some clones in this sample may be carry-over from other donors' samples.

This clonotype appeared a few times. J is TRBJ2-7 and V is TRBV5-1, with 7 bases aligning to TRBD1. The CDR3 runs to 16 residues. CDR1 is SGHRS and CDR2 is YFSETQ in the germline V gene. The V segment lost 4 bases and the J segment 5 bases; nucleotides outside the gene matches: 15. The CDR3 loop is CASSPGVGTVSNEQYF. For the CDR3, the DNA is TGCGCCAGCAGCCCTGGAGTCGGGACAGTCTCTAACGAGCAGTACTTC. Based on the CDR3 plus reference TRBV5-1 and TRBJ2-7, the full variable domain is KAGVTQTPRYLIKTRGQQVTLSCSPISGHRSVSWYQQTPGQGLQFLFEYFSETQRNKGNFPGRFSGRQFSNSRSEMNVSTLELGDSALYLCASSPGVGTVSNEQYFGPGTRLTVT.

Ten or more counts support this clonotype. The V gene is TRBV7-9, the J gene TRBJ2-4; no reliable D call. Germline CDR1 is SEHNR and CDR2 is FQNEAQ (reference sequence). V lost 5 bases and J 0 bases, leaving 11 bases between the germline ends. The CDR3 spans 15 residues. CDR3 sequence: CASSRDGVAKNIQYF. DNA for the CDR3: TGTGCCAGCAGCCGAGACGGAGTAGCCAAAAACATTCAGTACTTC.